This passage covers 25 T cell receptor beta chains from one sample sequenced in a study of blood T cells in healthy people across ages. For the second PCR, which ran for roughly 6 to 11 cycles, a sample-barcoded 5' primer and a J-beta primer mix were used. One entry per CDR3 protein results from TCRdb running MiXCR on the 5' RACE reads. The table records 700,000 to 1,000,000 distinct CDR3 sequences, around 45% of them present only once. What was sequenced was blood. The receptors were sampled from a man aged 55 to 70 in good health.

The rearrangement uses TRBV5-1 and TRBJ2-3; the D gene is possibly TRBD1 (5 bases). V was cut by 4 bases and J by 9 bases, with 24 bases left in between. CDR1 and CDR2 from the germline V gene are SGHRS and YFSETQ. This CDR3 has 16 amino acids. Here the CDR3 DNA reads TGCGCCAGCAGCCGCCCCGGTCAGGGTCCGGAGATAACGCAGTATTTT. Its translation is CASSRPGQGPEITQYF. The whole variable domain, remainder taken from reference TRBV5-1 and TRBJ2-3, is KAGVTQTPRYLIKTRGQQVTLSCSPISGHRSVSWYQQTPGQGLQFLFEYFSETQRNKGNFPGRFSGRQFSNSRSEMNVSTLELGDSALYLCASSRPGQGPEITQYFGPGTRLTVL.

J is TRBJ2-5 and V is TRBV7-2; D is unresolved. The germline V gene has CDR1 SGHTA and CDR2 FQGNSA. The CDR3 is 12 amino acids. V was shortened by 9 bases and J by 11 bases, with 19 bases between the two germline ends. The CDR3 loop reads CASNGLGNEQYF. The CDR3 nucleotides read TGTGCCAGTAACGGGCTGGGGAATGAGCAGTACTTC.

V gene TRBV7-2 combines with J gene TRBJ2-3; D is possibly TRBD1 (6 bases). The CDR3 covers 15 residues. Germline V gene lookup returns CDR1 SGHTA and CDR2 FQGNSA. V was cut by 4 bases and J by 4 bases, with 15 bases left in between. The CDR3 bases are TGTGCCAGCAGCTCCAGGGGACCCCCCCCAGATACGCAGTATTTT. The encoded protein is CASSSRGPPPDTQYF.

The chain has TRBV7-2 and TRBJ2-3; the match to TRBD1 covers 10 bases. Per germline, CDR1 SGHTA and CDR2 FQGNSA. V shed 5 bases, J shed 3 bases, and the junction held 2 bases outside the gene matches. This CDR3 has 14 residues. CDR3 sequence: CASSADRGTDTQYF. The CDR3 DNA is TGTGCCAGCAGCGCGGACAGGGGGACAGATACGCAGTATTTT.

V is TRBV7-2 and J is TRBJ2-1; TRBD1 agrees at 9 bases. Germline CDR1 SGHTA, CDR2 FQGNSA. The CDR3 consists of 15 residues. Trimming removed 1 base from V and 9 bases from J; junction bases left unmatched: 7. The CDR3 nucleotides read TGTGCCAGCAGCTTAGGAACAGGGGGCCGGGGTGAGCAGTTCTTC. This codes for CASSLGTGGRGEQFF. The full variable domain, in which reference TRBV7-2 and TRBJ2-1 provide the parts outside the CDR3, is GAGVSQSPSNKVTEKGKDVELRCDPISGHTALYWYRQSLGQGLEFLIYFQGNSAPDKSGLPSDRFSAERTGGSVSTLTIQRTQQEDSAVYLCASSLGTGGRGEQFFGPGTRLTVL.

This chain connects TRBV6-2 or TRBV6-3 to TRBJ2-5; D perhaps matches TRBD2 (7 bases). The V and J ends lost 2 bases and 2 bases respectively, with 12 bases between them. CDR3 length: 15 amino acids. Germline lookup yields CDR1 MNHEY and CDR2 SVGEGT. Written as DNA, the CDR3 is TGTGCCAGCAGTTACGGCGGGGGCCCTCAAGAGACCCAGTACTTC. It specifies CASSYGGGPQETQYF.

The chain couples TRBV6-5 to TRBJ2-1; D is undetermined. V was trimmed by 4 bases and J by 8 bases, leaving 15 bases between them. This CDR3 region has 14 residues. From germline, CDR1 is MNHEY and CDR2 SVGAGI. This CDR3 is CASSSGPFRDEQFF. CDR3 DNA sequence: TGTGCCAGCAGTTCGGGTCCGTTTAGGGATGAGCAGTTCTTC.

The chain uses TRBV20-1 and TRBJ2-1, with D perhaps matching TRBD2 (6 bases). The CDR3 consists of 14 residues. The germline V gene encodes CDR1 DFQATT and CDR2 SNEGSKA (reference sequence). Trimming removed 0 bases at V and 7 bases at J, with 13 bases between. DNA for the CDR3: TGCAGTGCTAGAGACTACGGGGGTGTGAATGAGCAGTTCTTC. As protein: CSARDYGGVNEQFF.

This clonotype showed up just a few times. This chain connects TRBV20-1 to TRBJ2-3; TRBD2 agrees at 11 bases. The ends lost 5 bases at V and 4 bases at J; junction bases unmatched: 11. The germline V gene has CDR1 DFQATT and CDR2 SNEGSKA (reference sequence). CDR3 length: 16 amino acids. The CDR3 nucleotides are TGCAGTGCTGTCCGACTAGCGGGACTACATGCAGATACGCAGTATTTT. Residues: CSAVRLAGLHADTQYF.

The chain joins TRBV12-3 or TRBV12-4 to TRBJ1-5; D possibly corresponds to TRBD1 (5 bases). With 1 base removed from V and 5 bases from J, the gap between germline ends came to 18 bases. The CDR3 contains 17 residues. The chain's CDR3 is CASSLEVGGRKDQPQHF. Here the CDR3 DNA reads TGTGCCAGCAGTTTAGAGGTGGGGGGGAGGAAGGATCAGCCCCAGCATTTT.

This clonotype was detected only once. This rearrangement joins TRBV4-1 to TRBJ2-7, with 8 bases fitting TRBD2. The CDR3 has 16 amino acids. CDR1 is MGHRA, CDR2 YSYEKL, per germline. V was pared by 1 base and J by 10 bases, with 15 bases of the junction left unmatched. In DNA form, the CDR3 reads TGCGCCAGCAGCCAAGTAGGACGGGGGGGCGTAGAGGCCCAGTACTTC. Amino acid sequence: CASSQVGRGGVEAQYF.

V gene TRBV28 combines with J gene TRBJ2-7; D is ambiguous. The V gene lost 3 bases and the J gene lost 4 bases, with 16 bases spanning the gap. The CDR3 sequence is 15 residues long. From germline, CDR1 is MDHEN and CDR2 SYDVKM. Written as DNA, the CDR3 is TGTGCCAGCAGTTTGGCCGGCGACAATAATTACGAGCAGTACTTC. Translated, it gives CASSLAGDNNYEQYF.

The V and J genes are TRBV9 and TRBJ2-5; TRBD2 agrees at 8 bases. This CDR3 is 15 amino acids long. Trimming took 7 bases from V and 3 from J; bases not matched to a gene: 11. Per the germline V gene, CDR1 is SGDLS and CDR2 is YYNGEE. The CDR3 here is CASASPRGGKETQYF. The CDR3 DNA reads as TGTGCCAGCGCCTCCCCCCGGGGGGGCAAAGAGACCCAGTACTTC.

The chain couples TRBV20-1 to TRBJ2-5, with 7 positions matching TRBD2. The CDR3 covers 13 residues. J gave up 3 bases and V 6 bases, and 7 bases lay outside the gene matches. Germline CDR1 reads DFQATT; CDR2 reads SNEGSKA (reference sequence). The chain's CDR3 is CSAGLVREETQYF. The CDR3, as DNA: TGCAGTGCCGGACTAGTTAGGGAAGAGACCCAGTACTTC.

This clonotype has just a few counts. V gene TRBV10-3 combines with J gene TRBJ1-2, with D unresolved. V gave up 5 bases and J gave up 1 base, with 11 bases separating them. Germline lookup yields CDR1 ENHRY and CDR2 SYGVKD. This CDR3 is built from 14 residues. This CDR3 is CAISSLDGNYGYTF. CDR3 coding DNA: TGTGCCATCAGTTCCCTGGACGGTAACTATGGCTACACCTTC.

CDR3 DNA: TGCGCCAGCAGCCAAGATAATCCGGGACCAGGGGTGTCTAGAGCTTTCTTT. This sequence encodes CASSQDNPGPGVSRAFF. V usage is TRBV4-1 and J usage is TRBJ1-1; D is perhaps TRBD1 (6 bases). This CDR3 is 17 amino acids long. Germline values: CDR1 MGHRA, CDR2 YSYEKL. V lost 0 bases, J lost 10 bases, and 24 bases lay in between.

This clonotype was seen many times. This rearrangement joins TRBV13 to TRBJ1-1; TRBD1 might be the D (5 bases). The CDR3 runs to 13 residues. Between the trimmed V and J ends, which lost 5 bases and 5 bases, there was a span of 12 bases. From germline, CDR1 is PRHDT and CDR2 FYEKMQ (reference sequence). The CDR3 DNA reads TGTGCCAGCAGCCCCATACGGGGGACTGAAGCTTTCTTT. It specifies CASSPIRGTEAFF.

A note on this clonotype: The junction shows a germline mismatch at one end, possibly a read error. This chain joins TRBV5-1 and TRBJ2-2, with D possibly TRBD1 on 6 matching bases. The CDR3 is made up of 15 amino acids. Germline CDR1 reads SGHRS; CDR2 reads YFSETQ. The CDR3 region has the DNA TGCGCCAGCAGCTTGGGGGACACTTACACCGAGGAGCTGTTTTTT. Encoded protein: CASSLGDTYTEELFF.

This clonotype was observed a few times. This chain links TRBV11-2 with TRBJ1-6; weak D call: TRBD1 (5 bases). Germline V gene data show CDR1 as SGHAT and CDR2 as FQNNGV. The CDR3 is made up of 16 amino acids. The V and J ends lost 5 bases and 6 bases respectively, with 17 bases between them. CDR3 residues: CASSKGTAQSNSPLHF. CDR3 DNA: TGTGCCAGCAGCAAAGGGACCGCGCAGAGTAATTCACCCCTCCACTTT.

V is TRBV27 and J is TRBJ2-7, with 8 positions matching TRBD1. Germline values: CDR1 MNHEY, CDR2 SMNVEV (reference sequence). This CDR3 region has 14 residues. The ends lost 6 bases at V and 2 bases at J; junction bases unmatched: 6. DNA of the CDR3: TGTGCCAGCAGCCGGACAGGGATCCCCTACGAGCAGTACTTC. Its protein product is CASSRTGIPYEQYF.

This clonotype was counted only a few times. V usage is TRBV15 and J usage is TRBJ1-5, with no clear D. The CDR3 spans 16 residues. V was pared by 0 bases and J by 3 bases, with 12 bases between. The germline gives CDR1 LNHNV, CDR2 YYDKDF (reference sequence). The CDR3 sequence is CATSRDRAAPNQPQHF. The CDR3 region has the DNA TGTGCCACCAGCAGAGATCGGGCAGCCCCCAATCAGCCCCAGCATTTT.

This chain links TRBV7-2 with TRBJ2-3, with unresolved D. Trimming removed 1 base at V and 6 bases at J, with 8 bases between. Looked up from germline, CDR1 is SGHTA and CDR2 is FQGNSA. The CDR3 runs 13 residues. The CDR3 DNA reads TGTGCCAGCAGCTTAGTCAGCTCGGATACGCAGTATTTT. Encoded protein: CASSLVSSDTQYF.

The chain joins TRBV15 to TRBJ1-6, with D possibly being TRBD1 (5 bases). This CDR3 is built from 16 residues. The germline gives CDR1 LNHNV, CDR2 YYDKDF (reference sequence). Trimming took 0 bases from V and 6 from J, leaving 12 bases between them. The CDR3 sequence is CATSRDLRASNSPLHF. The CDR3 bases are TGTGCCACCAGCAGAGATCTCAGGGCCTCTAATTCACCCCTCCACTTT.

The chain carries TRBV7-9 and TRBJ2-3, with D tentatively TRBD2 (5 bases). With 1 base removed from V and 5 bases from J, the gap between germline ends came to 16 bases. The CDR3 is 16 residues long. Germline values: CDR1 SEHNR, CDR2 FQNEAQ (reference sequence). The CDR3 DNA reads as TGTGCCAGCAGCTTAGGTACCCAATCAAGCGGAGATACGCAGTATTTT. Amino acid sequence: CASSLGTQSSGDTQYF.

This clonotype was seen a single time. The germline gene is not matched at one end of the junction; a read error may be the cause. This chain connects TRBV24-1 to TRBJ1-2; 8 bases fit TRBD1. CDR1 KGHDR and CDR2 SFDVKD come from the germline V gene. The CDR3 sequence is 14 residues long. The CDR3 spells CVTSKNTGTGGYTF. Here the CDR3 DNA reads TGTGTCACCAGTAAAAATACCGGGACAGGTGGCTACACCTTC.